This T cell receptor beta chain came from a study of blood T cell repertoires in COVID-19. Per germline, CDR1 GTSNPN and CDR2 SVGIG (reference sequence). The CDR3 sequence is 13 residues long. Deletions cut 5 bases from V and 3 bases from J, with 11 bases between. Libraries were prepared by immunoSEQ multiplex PCR; TCRdb keeps only in-frame clonotypes and omits some of them. The sample has some 38,000 clones, 90% seen once. Sequenced: peripheral blood. The TCR sequence derives from a man in his 60s with active or convalescent COVID-19. The V call is TRBV30, the J call TRBJ1-5; possibly TRBD1 for D (5 bases). The CDR3 coding sequence is TGTGCCTGGTCCAGGGAGGACAATCAGCCCCAGCATTTT. Amino acids: CAWSREDNQPQHF.